Below are 28 T cell receptor beta chains sequenced from a single sample in a study of T cells after yellow fever vaccination. TCRdb re-analysed the 5' RACE reads in MiXCR, keeping a single row per CDR3 protein. The table lists hundreds of thousands of distinct CDR3 sequences, approximately 13% of them singletons, with over 11% in the top ten. The sample consisted of PBMCs, taken on the day of the yellow fever booster vaccination. These TCRs come from a man younger than 40 who received the YFV17D yellow fever vaccine.

V usage is TRBV11-2 and J usage is TRBJ2-3; 7 bases match TRBD2. This CDR3 region has 19 residues. V dropped 2 bases and J dropped 0; count of bases not matched to a gene: 14. Germline V gene data show CDR1 as SGHAT and CDR2 as FQNNGV. In DNA, the CDR3 is TGTGCCAGCAGCTTAACAGCGGGGTGGGGCGGTGTAAGCACAGATACGCAGTATTTT. Protein: CASSLTAGWGGVSTDTQYF.

This rearrangement joins TRBV10-3 to TRBJ2-2, with D perhaps given as TRBD1 or TRBD2 (5 bases each). With 3 bases removed from V and 7 bases from J, the gap between germline ends came to 15 bases. From germline, CDR1 is ENHRY and CDR2 SYGVKD. The CDR3 has 15 residues. CDR3 sequence (DNA): TGTGCCATCAGTGAATTCAGAGGGGTCAGCGGGGAGCTGTTTTTT. Amino acid sequence: CAISEFRGVSGELFF.

This clonotype was recorded a few times. Here the CDR3 reads CASAIGGGRGNIQYF. CDR3 coding DNA: TGTGCCAGCGCTATTGGGGGCGGGAGGGGTAACATTCAGTACTTC. The V gene is TRBV28, the J gene TRBJ2-4, with TRBD2 matching over 9 bases. Germline lookup yields CDR1 MDHEN and CDR2 SYDVKM. The V and J ends lost 8 bases and 7 bases, in that order; junction bases with no gene match: 12. The CDR3 is 15 amino acids.

This chain connects TRBV5-1 to TRBJ2-5; 10 positions match TRBD2. The length of the CDR3 is 17 residues. The V segment lost 0 bases and the J segment 3 bases; nucleotides outside the gene matches: 8. Germline-derived CDR1 and CDR2 are SGHRS and YFSETQ. This chain's CDR3 is CASSLAWASGREETQYF. The CDR3 DNA sequence: TGCGCCAGCAGCTTGGCCTGGGCTAGCGGGAGAGAAGAGACCCAGTACTTC. Complete variable domain (other parts from reference TRBV5-1 and TRBJ2-5): KAGVTQTPRYLIKTRGQQVTLSCSPISGHRSVSWYQQTPGQGLQFLFEYFSETQRNKGNFPGRFSGRQFSNSRSEMNVSTLELGDSALYLCASSLAWASGREETQYFGPGTRLLVL.

The chain uses TRBV7-6 and TRBJ2-7, with TRBD1 matching over 7 bases. Germline trimming cut 0 bases from V and 7 bases from J; bases unmatched to any gene: 12. The CDR3 is 16 amino acids. CDR1 and CDR2 from the germline V gene are SGHVS and FNYEAQ. The DNA of the CDR3 is TGTGCCAGCAGCTTAGCTTCGGACAGGCCTGTTGGGGAGCAGTACTTC. It codes for CASSLASDRPVGEQYF.

V is TRBV6-2 or TRBV6-3 and J is TRBJ2-7; possible D gene TRBD2, 5 bases. Germline V gene lookup returns CDR1 MNHEY and CDR2 SVGEGT. Trimming left V 6 bases short and J 4 bases short, with 13 bases between. The CDR3 contains 13 residues. For the CDR3, the DNA is TGTGCCAGCAGAGCGGTCGGACGTTACGAGCAGTACTTC. This gives the protein CASRAVGRYEQYF.

This clonotype was counted between two and nine times. The gene calls are TRBV4-3 and TRBJ2-3, with 13 bases lining up with TRBD2. The trim removed 1 base at V and 4 bases at J, leaving 5 bases unmatched. Germline V gene lookup returns CDR1 LGHNA and CDR2 YSLEER. CDR3 length: 17 amino acids. The CDR3 reads CASSQAGLAGVPDTQYF. In nucleotides, the CDR3 is TGCGCCAGCAGCCAAGCCGGACTAGCGGGAGTCCCAGATACGCAGTATTTT.

This clonotype appeared a few times. The V call is TRBV6-5, the J call TRBJ1-1; D unresolved. Trimming took 0 bases from V and 1 from J, leaving 6 bases between them. CDR3 length equals 14 residues. CDR1 and CDR2 from the germline V gene are MNHEY and SVGAGI. CDR3 region: CASSYSAGNTEAFF. The DNA for the CDR3 is TGTGCCAGCAGTTACTCGGCAGGGAACACTGAAGCTTTCTTT.

This clonotype was counted only a few times. This chain connects TRBV12-3 or TRBV12-4 to TRBJ2-7; D call uncertain. The CDR3 consists of 14 residues. V lost 0 bases and J lost 2, with 8 bases in between. DNA of the CDR3: TGTGCCAGCAGTTTAGCGCAACAGACCTACGAGCAGTACTTC. This translates into CASSLAQQTYEQYF.

This clonotype was observed a few times. This rearrangement joins TRBV5-6 to TRBJ2-1; 10 bases align to TRBD2. V shed 5 bases, J shed 7 bases, and the junction held 12 bases outside the gene matches. This CDR3 has 16 residues. Per germline, CDR1 SGHDT and CDR2 YYEEEE. Written as DNA, the CDR3 is TGTGCCAGCAGTAAGAGACCTAGCGGGAGAATTAATGAGCAGTTCTTC. The encoded protein is CASSKRPSGRINEQFF. The full variable domain, completed using reference TRBV5-6 and TRBJ2-1, is DAGVTQSPTHLIKTRGQQVTLRCSPKSGHDTVSWYQQALGQGPQFIFQYYEEEERQRGNFPDRFSGHQFPNYSSELNVNALLLGDSALYLCASSKRPSGRINEQFFGPGTRLTVL.

The CDR3 reads CASSFPLGETQYF. CDR3 nucleotides: TGCGCCAGCAGCTTCCCCCTGGGGGAGACCCAGTACTTC. The J gene is TRBJ2-5, the V gene TRBV5-1; D unresolved. Between the trimmed V and J ends, which lost 2 bases and 5 bases, there was a span of 10 bases. Germline V gene lookup returns CDR1 SGHRS and CDR2 YFSETQ. There are 13 residues in the CDR3.

The J gene is TRBJ2-3, the V gene TRBV7-9; TRBD1 agrees at 7 bases. The germline V gene encodes CDR1 SEHNR and CDR2 FQNEAQ (reference sequence). The CDR3 totals 15 residues. Trimming cost V 2 bases and J 6 bases; bases outside gene matches: 8. The CDR3, as DNA: TGTGCCAGCAGCTTATTGACAGGGTCACGCGATACGCAGTATTTT. Residues: CASSLLTGSRDTQYF. Full variable domain (missing parts from reference TRBV7-9 and TRBJ2-3): DTGVSQNPRHKITKRGQNVTFRCDPISEHNRLYWYRQTLGQGPEFLTYFQNEAQLEKSRLLSDRFSAERPKGSFSTLEIQRTEQGDSAMYLCASSLLTGSRDTQYFGPGTRLTVL.

This clonotype has a handful of counts. The chain combines TRBV15 with TRBJ2-3, with 11 bases identical to TRBD2. This CDR3 has 14 amino acids. V gave up 0 bases and J gave up 12 bases; unmatched junction bases: 5. Per the germline V gene, CDR1 is LNHNV and CDR2 is YYDKDF (reference sequence). The CDR3 spells CATSRDQLAGAQYF. In nucleotides, the CDR3 is TGTGCCACCAGCAGAGATCAACTAGCGGGAGCCCAGTATTTT. Drawing the rest from reference TRBV15 and TRBJ2-3, the complete variable domain is DAMVIQNPRYQVTQFGKPVTLSCSQTLNHNVMYWYQQKSSQAPKLLFHYYDKDFNNEADTPDNFQSRRPNTSFCFLDIRSPGLGDTAMYLCATSRDQLAGAQYFGPGTRLTVL.

In its sample, this clonotype was seen many times. The V and J genes are TRBV30 and TRBJ1-5; no reliable D call. The germline CDR1 and CDR2 sequences are GTSNPN and SVGIG (reference sequence). The V end was cut by 4 bases, the J end by 4 bases, with 8 bases between. The CDR3 is 12 residues long. The CDR3 DNA reads TGTGCCTGGAATACCGGGAATCAGCCCCAGCATTTT. It yields the protein CAWNTGNQPQHF.

The gene calls are TRBV27 and TRBJ1-5, with D perhaps TRBD1 (5 bases). Per the germline V gene, CDR1 is MNHEY and CDR2 is SMNVEV (reference sequence). This CDR3 spans 16 amino acids. V lost 2 bases to trimming and J lost 2 bases, with 13 bases between them. The CDR3, as DNA: TGTGCCAGCAGTTTAGAAGGGACCTCAGGCAATCAGCCCCAGCATTTT. This codes for CASSLEGTSGNQPQHF.

The V and J genes are TRBV20-1 and TRBJ2-7, with 11 bases aligning to TRBD2. The trim removed 5 bases at V and 4 bases at J, leaving 7 bases unmatched. This CDR3 spans 14 amino acids. Per the germline V gene, CDR1 is DFQATT and CDR2 is SNEGSKA (reference sequence). In DNA, the CDR3 is TGCAGTGCTTCGACTAGCGGGGTAGGATACGAGCAGTACTTC. Protein sequence: CSASTSGVGYEQYF.

The V call is TRBV12-3 or TRBV12-4, the J call TRBJ2-1; 9 bases align to TRBD1. The CDR3 is made up of 14 amino acids. Trimming removed 7 bases from V and 4 bases from J; junction bases left unmatched: 5. The CDR3 nucleotides are TGTGCCAGCACGGGGACAGGGAAGTACAATGAGCAGTTCTTC. Protein sequence: CASTGTGKYNEQFF.

The chain has TRBV29-1 and TRBJ2-7; D ambiguous. Deletions cut 4 bases from V and 3 bases from J, with 10 bases between. This CDR3 spans 12 amino acids. CDR1 and CDR2 from the germline V gene are SQVTM and ANQGSEA. The CDR3, as DNA: TGCAGCGTTGCGGGCACCAACTACGAGCAGTACTTC. Residues: CSVAGTNYEQYF.

The CDR3, as DNA: TGTGCCAGCAGCTCCGACCCCACCCTCCTCTTATCCTACGAGCAGTACTTC. Protein sequence: CASSSDPTLLLSYEQYF. The chain recombines TRBV5-5 with TRBJ2-7; D is uncertain. The germline gives CDR1 SGHKS, CDR2 YYEKEE (reference sequence). V lost 3 bases and J lost 1, with 20 bases in between. This CDR3 region has 17 residues.

This clonotype has just a few counts. The gene calls are TRBV6-1 and TRBJ1-4; 7 bases fit TRBD1. The CDR3 sequence is 13 residues long. The ends lost 8 bases at V and 8 bases at J; junction bases unmatched: 8. Germline CDR1 reads MNHNS; CDR2 reads SASEGT. CDR3 loop: CASGQTGREKLFF. CDR3 DNA: TGTGCCAGCGGTCAGACAGGGCGAGAAAAACTGTTTTTT.

This clonotype has only a few counts. The gene calls are TRBV12-3 or TRBV12-4 and TRBJ2-2; D is undetermined. Trimming removed 5 bases from V and 9 bases from J, with 10 bases in between. The CDR3 has 12 amino acids. The DNA of the CDR3 is TGTGCCAGCAGTCACCCCACGAGGGAGCTGTTTTTT. Amino acid sequence: CASSHPTRELFF.

This clonotype was counted only a few times. The chain combines TRBV5-1 with TRBJ2-7, with 7 bases lining up with TRBD2. V trimming: 2 bases; J trimming: 2 bases; junction bases outside the gene matches: 10. This CDR3 is 16 amino acids long. Germline loops: CDR1 SGHRS, CDR2 YFSETQ. The CDR3 coding sequence is TGCGCCAGCAGCTTCAATCCCGCGGGACTACCCTACGAGCAGTACTTC. It yields the protein CASSFNPAGLPYEQYF.

The CDR3 is CASRSSELLNSEQFF. The CDR3 DNA reads as TGTGCCAGCAGGTCCAGCGAGCTACTTAACAGTGAGCAGTTCTTC. J is TRBJ2-1 and V is TRBV5-4; D is uncertain. From germline, CDR1 is SGHNT and CDR2 YYREEE (reference sequence). CDR3 length: 15 residues. Trimming shortened V by 5 bases and J by 9 bases, and 21 bases separated the two germline ends. The whole variable domain, filled in from reference TRBV5-4 and TRBJ2-1, reads ETGVTQSPTHLIKTRGQQVTLRCSSQSGHNTVSWYQQALGQGPQFIFQYYREEENGRGNFPPRFSGLQFPNYSSELNVNALELDDSALYLCASRSSELLNSEQFFGPGTRLTVL.

This chain uses TRBV7-2 with TRBJ2-1; no clear D. Deletions cut 1 base from V and 11 bases from J, with 12 bases between. Germline V lookup: CDR1 SGHTA, CDR2 FQGNSA. The CDR3 is 13 residues long. The CDR3 DNA reads TGTGCCAGCAGCTTAGGCCAATACTATAAGCAGTTCTTC. Translation: CASSLGQYYKQFF.

V and J are TRBV12-3 or TRBV12-4 and TRBJ2-6; no definite D call. CDR3 length: 15 amino acids. V was trimmed by 5 bases and J by 0 bases, leaving 8 bases between them. This CDR3 is CASSARSSGANVLTF. As DNA, the CDR3 is TGTGCCAGCAGTGCAAGAAGCTCTGGGGCCAACGTCCTGACTTTC.

The J gene is TRBJ2-5, the V gene TRBV18; no clear D gene. Between the trimmed V and J ends, which lost 1 base and 5 bases, there was a span of 17 bases. Germline CDR1 and CDR2: KGHSH and LQKENI. The CDR3 is 16 residues long. In nucleotides, the CDR3 is TGTGCCAGCTCACCACGGCTCGGGTCTTTATGGGAGACCCAGTACTTC. Its protein product is CASSPRLGSLWETQYF.

The J gene is TRBJ1-5, the V gene TRBV6-1; 9 bases are a match to TRBD1. The J segment lost 6 bases and the V segment lost 7 bases, leaving 7 bases of the junction unmatched. CDR3 length equals 14 residues. Germline-derived CDR1 and CDR2 are MNHNS and SASEGT. The CDR3 spells CASTEQGAGQPQHF. The CDR3 nucleotides are TGTGCCAGCACCGAACAGGGGGCGGGTCAGCCCCAGCATTTT.

This clonotype showed up just a few times. J is TRBJ2-2 and V is TRBV6-2 or TRBV6-3, with D possibly being TRBD1 (5 bases). There are 15 residues in the CDR3. The germline V gene encodes CDR1 MNHEY and CDR2 SVGEGT. V lost 6 bases and J 6 bases, leaving 17 bases between the germline ends. The CDR3 region has the DNA TGTGCCAGCAGGGTTACAGGAACCTTTGCCGGGGAGCTGTTTTTT. Its translation is CASRVTGTFAGELFF.